This T cell receptor (beta chain) derives from a study of blood T cell repertoires in COVID-19. Study at large: PBMCs, B-cell-depleted T cells, or T cells were the source of the cDNA or gDNA that made up the material.

Here immunoSEQ multiplex PCR was the method, and the copy in TCRdb shows in-frame clones only, minus some. The top ten clones hold approximately 2% of a sample with 40,000 to 50,000 clones, roughly 82% of them seen once. Germline CDR1 reads SGHKS; CDR2 reads YYEKEE (reference sequence). The V gene lost 2 bases and the J gene lost 2 bases, with 7 bases spanning the gap. The CDR3 spans 14 residues. J is TRBJ1-4 and V is TRBV5-5; a possible D gene is TRBD1 (5 bases). The sequence came from an older woman with acute or convalescent COVID-19. Sequencing input: peripheral blood. The CDR3 sequence is CASSFGGTNEKLFF. The CDR3 DNA follows: TGTGCCAGCAGCTTCGGGGGGACTAATGAAAAACTGTTTTTT.